This TCR beta chain derives from a study of siplizumab effects on memory and regulatory T cells. Whole-study findings and limits: Solely a minor proportion of alloreactive clones could be assigned to unstimulated subsets. Naive T cells, seemingly more diverse than memory cells, seemed major alloresponse contributors. An assignable naive or memory phenotype was lacking in roughly 75-96% of proliferating CD4+ or CD8+ clones.

Regarding this clone: Its antigen is still unknown.

Sequencing was performed with immunoSEQ multiplex PCR; in TCRdb, only in-frame clones are kept and a portion is missing. The table lists roughly 40,000 clones, around 89% of them singletons. The CDR3 has 12 amino acids. CDR1 and CDR2 from the germline V gene are SGHTA and FQGNSA. V shed 4 bases and J shed 2 bases, with 5 bases lying between them. What was sequenced was naive CD4+ T cells sorted from blood. The receptor was isolated from a human donor in good health. This rearrangement joins TRBV7-2 to TRBJ2-5, with D unclear. The CDR3 is CASSSGQETQYF. For the CDR3, the DNA is TGTGCCAGCAGCTCGGGTCAAGAGACCCAGTACTTC. Supplemented by reference TRBV7-2 and TRBJ2-5, the full variable domain reads GAGVSQSPSNKVTEKGKDVELRCDPISGHTALYWYRQSLGQGLEFLIYFQGNSAPDKSGLPSDRFSAERTGGSVSTLTIQRTQQEDSAVYLCASSSGQETQYFGPGTRLLVL.